Listed here are 24 T cell receptor beta chains from one sample, sequenced in a study of PD-1 blockade in classical Hodgkin lymphoma. Sequenced by immunoSEQ multiplex PCR; TCRdb stores in-frame clones only, minus some. The sample consists of around 31,000 clones, roughly 90% of them appearing once. As for time point: newly diagnosed, previously untreated cHL patient sample. Investigators isolated CD4+ T cells from thawed PBMCs through magnetic negative selection. Sequencing was carried out using CD4+ T cells from blood. Receptors were obtained from a human donor with classical Hodgkin lymphoma.

The chain has TRBV5-6 and TRBJ1-4, with 7 bases fitting TRBD1. Unmatched junction bases numbered 7, after V lost 2 bases and J lost 3 bases. The CDR3 covers 16 residues. The V gene's germline CDR1 is SGHDT and CDR2 YYEEEE. CDR3 DNA sequence: TGTGCCAGCAGCTTTACAGGGGAGGGAGCTAATGAAAAACTGTTTTTT. This encodes CASSFTGEGANEKLFF.

The chain joins TRBV7-2 to TRBJ1-1; D perhaps matches TRBD1 (5 bases). The germline gives CDR1 SGHTA, CDR2 FQGNSA. The germline V and J ends were trimmed by 5 bases and 1 base, with 8 bases remaining between them. CDR3 length equals 13 residues. CDR3 protein: CASSRDRNTEAFF. As DNA, the CDR3 is TGTGCCAGCAGCCGAGACAGGAACACTGAAGCTTTCTTT. The full variable domain, rest sourced from reference TRBV7-2 and TRBJ1-1, is GAGVSQSPSNKVTEKGKDVELRCDPISGHTALYWYRQSLGQGLEFLIYFQGNSAPDKSGLPSDRFSAERTGGSVSTLTIQRTQQEDSAVYLCASSRDRNTEAFFGQGTRLTVV.

V and J are TRBV11-3 and TRBJ1-1; D is unresolved. CDR3 length: 13 amino acids. Looked up from germline, CDR1 is SGHNT and CDR2 is YENEEA. Trimming pared 1 base from V and 1 base from J, leaving 4 bases between. CDR3 sequence reads: CASSLGRNTEAFF. CDR3 sequence (DNA): TGTGCCAGCAGCTTAGGACGGAACACTGAAGCTTTCTTT.

This chain links TRBV4-3 with TRBJ2-7, with 14 positions matching TRBD2. Germline lookup yields CDR1 LGHNA and CDR2 YSLEER. V trimming: 4 bases; J trimming: 1 base; junction bases outside the gene matches: 3. The CDR3 loop spans 16 amino acids. The chain's CDR3 is CASSRGLAGGSYEQYF. The CDR3 DNA reads as TGCGCCAGCAGCCGAGGACTAGCGGGAGGTTCCTACGAGCAGTACTTC.

This sequence joins TRBV10-3 and TRBJ2-7; 10 nucleotides line up with TRBD1. The V gene's germline CDR1 is ENHRY and CDR2 SYGVKD. The CDR3 is 15 residues long. With 3 bases clipped from V and 4 bases from J, the junction kept 6 bases outside the gene matches. The CDR3 loop is CAISDPGQGRYEQYF. CDR3 coding DNA: TGTGCCATCAGTGACCCGGGACAGGGGCGTTACGAGCAGTACTTC.

The V gene is TRBV5-8, the J gene TRBJ2-2; no clear D gene. The CDR3 extends over 16 amino acids. The V end was cut by 4 bases, the J end by 0 bases, with 13 bases between. From germline, CDR1 is SGHTS and CDR2 YDEGEE. The CDR3 loop is CASSLLDGTNTGELFF. In DNA form, the CDR3 reads TGTGCCAGCAGCCTTCTAGATGGAACGAACACCGGGGAGCTGTTTTTT.

The V call is TRBV7-3, the J call TRBJ2-2; 10 bases map to TRBD2. After removal of 0 bases from V and 3 bases from J, the junction contained 4 bases not matched to a gene. CDR1 is SGHTA, CDR2 FQGTGA, per germline. The CDR3 spans 17 residues. Here the CDR3 DNA reads TGTGCCAGCAGCTTAACGAGGCTAGCGGGGGACACCGGGGAGCTGTTTTTT. This translates into CASSLTRLAGDTGELFF.

The sample holds one count of this clone. The chain uses TRBV7-9 and TRBJ2-7; 7 nucleotides agree with TRBD1. Germline CDR1 reads SEHNR; CDR2 reads FQNEAQ (reference sequence). V was pared by 5 bases and J by 0 bases, with 13 bases of the junction left unmatched. The length of the CDR3 is 17 residues. CDR3 in DNA: TGTGCCAGCAGCCCCCCGTATCGAGGGGGCATCTCCTACGAGCAGTACTTC. It yields the protein CASSPPYRGGISYEQYF.

V usage is TRBV30 and J usage is TRBJ1-3; 9 positions match TRBD1. This CDR3 is 11 amino acids long. The germline gives CDR1 GTSNPN, CDR2 SVGIG (reference sequence). V lost 2 bases, J lost 14 bases, and 4 bases stayed unmatched. This CDR3 reads CAWSPGQGLYF. CDR3 nucleotide sequence: TGTGCCTGGAGTCCGGGACAGGGTCTATATTTT.

The rearrangement joins TRBV5-4 to TRBJ2-3; D is ambiguous. V lost 0 bases, J lost 5 bases, and 13 bases lay in between. The CDR3 has 15 residues. Germline CDR1 and CDR2: SGHNT and YYREEE (reference sequence). CDR3 region: CASSLEGRDLDTQYF. The CDR3 nucleotides read TGTGCCAGCAGCTTGGAAGGAAGGGATCTAGATACGCAGTATTTT.

The gene calls are TRBV29-1 and TRBJ2-7; the D is unclear. Germline loops: CDR1 SQVTM, CDR2 ANQGSEA. The length of the CDR3 is 10 residues. Trimming removed 6 bases from V and 5 bases from J, with 8 bases in between. The CDR3 here is CSVENNEQYF. The CDR3, as DNA: TGCAGCGTGGAGAATAACGAGCAGTACTTC.

The chain carries TRBV28 and TRBJ2-1; 14 nucleotides agree with TRBD2. V lost 9 bases, J lost 8 bases, and 6 bases stayed unmatched. The germline V gene encodes CDR1 MDHEN and CDR2 SYDVKM. This CDR3 contains 14 residues. The CDR3 bases are TGTGCCAGTGGGACTAGCGGGAGCACAGATGAGCAGTTCTTC. As protein: CASGTSGSTDEQFF. The whole variable domain, remainder taken from reference TRBV28 and TRBJ2-1, is DVKVTQSSRYLVKRTGEKVFLECVQDMDHENMFWYRQDPGLGLRLIYFSYDVKMKEKGDIPEGYSVSREKKERFSLILESASTNQTSMYLCASGTSGSTDEQFFGPGTRLTVL.

The chain carries TRBV7-6 and TRBJ2-7; D gene unclear. The CDR3 spans 15 residues. Looked up from germline, CDR1 is SGHVS and CDR2 is FNYEAQ. V was pared by 6 bases and J by 4 bases, with 19 bases between. The CDR3 bases are TGTGCCAGCAGTCTAAAACATTCGGGCCTATACGAGCAGTACTTC. Encoded protein: CASSLKHSGLYEQYF.

This rearrangement joins TRBV2 to TRBJ1-4, with 8 bases aligning to TRBD1. From germline, CDR1 is SNHLY and CDR2 FYNNEI. This CDR3 has 15 amino acids. V gave up 6 bases and J gave up 3 bases; unmatched junction bases: 6. In DNA, the CDR3 is TGTGCCAGCAGAGTTGACAGGGGTCCTAATGAAAAACTGTTTTTT. Translation gives CASRVDRGPNEKLFF.

The V and J genes are TRBV5-5 and TRBJ1-1; D perhaps matches TRBD1 (5 bases). CDR1 and CDR2 (germline): SGHKS, YYEKEE (reference sequence). The CDR3 consists of 15 residues. V was pared by 0 bases and J by 3 bases, with 12 bases between. DNA for the CDR3: TGTGCCAGCAGCTTGGTCGGGACGGGGGACACTGAAGCTTTCTTT. The encoded protein is CASSLVGTGDTEAFF.

As concerns this clone: In the same sample, other DNA sequences code for this CDR3. The chain carries TRBV19 and TRBJ1-5, with a weak D call TRBD1 (5 bases). Germline loops: CDR1 LNHDA, CDR2 SQIVND (reference sequence). CDR3 length: 15 amino acids. V gave up 1 base and J gave up 1 base, with 8 bases separating them. The CDR3 bases are TGTGCCAGTAGTATAGGAACAGGAAGCAATCAGCCCCAGCATTTT. Translation gives CASSIGTGSNQPQHF.

The chain couples TRBV4-1 to TRBJ2-1; 11 bases map to TRBD2. The V gene's germline CDR1 is MGHRA and CDR2 YSYEKL. The junction had 13 bases not matched to a gene; V was cut back by 4 bases and J by 5 bases. The CDR3 is 18 residues long. The CDR3 coding sequence is TGCGCCAGCAGCCCCCCTCCCCAGACTAGCGGGACGAACAATGAGCAGTTCTTC. Residues: CASSPPPQTSGTNNEQFF.

This chain links TRBV28 with TRBJ1-4; D call uncertain. The CDR3 extends over 14 amino acids. The V end was cut by 4 bases, the J end by 0 bases, with 6 bases between. Germline CDR1 and CDR2: MDHEN and SYDVKM. CDR3 residues: CASSWAATNEKLFF. DNA for the CDR3: TGTGCCAGCAGTTGGGCCGCAACTAATGAAAAACTGTTTTTT.

The CDR3 nucleotides read TGTGCCAGCAGTGGAACTACAGGGGGCCTAAATTACTTC. Translated: CASSGTTGGLNYF. This chain uses TRBV6-1 with TRBJ2-7; 9 bases are a match to TRBD1. The V gene's germline CDR1 is MNHNS and CDR2 SASEGT. V lost 4 bases, J lost 13 bases, and 11 bases stayed unmatched. CDR3 length: 13 residues.

The chain couples TRBV5-1 to TRBJ2-7, with 14 bases aligning to TRBD2. Germline-derived CDR1 and CDR2 are SGHRS and YFSETQ. This CDR3 has 15 amino acids. Losses at the gene ends were 2 bases for V and 3 bases for J; bases not matched to a gene: 1. Here the CDR3 reads CASSFGTSGSYEQYF. The CDR3 DNA reads as TGCGCCAGCAGCTTCGGGACTAGCGGGAGCTACGAGCAGTACTTC.

The chain links TRBV28 to TRBJ2-2; D not resolved. The CDR3 has 15 amino acids. From germline, CDR1 is MDHEN and CDR2 SYDVKM. Trimming pared 6 bases from V and 6 bases from J, leaving 17 bases between. CDR3 region: CASRSPGVNPGELFF. Written as DNA, the CDR3 is TGTGCCAGCAGGTCCCCGGGCGTTAACCCCGGGGAGCTGTTTTTT.

This clone appeared once. V gene TRBV7-3 combines with J gene TRBJ1-1; the D is unclear. CDR1 is SGHTA, CDR2 FQGTGA, per germline. The CDR3 loop spans 14 amino acids. The germline V and J ends were trimmed by 1 base and 1 base, with 7 bases remaining between them. CDR3 DNA: TGTGCCAGCAGCTTAATGCCAGAGAACACTGAAGCTTTCTTT. This encodes CASSLMPENTEAFF.

This clone was observed a handful of times. The chain is built from TRBV7-6 and TRBJ2-3; unclear D gene. Trimming left V 2 bases short and J 4 bases short, with 10 bases between. The CDR3 runs to 14 residues. Germline-derived CDR1 and CDR2 are SGHVS and FNYEAQ. The CDR3 DNA sequence: TGTGCCAGCAGCTTAAAGGTCGACGCAGATACGCAGTATTTT. Its protein is CASSLKVDADTQYF.

The chain is built from TRBV19 and TRBJ2-2, with D possibly being TRBD1 or TRBD2 (5 bases each). Trimming took off 10 bases at V and 1 base at J, with 16 bases between the two ends. CDR1 LNHDA and CDR2 SQIVND come from the germline V gene (reference sequence). The CDR3 extends over 15 amino acids. The CDR3 sequence: CAISEGPWNTGELFF. Written as DNA, the CDR3 is TGTGCCATTAGCGAGGGACCGTGGAACACCGGGGAGCTGTTTTTT.